This T cell receptor beta chain was retrieved from a study of blood T cell repertoires in COVID-19. Study as a whole: The United States, Italy and Spain provided the acute and convalescent COVID-19 samples.

Seattle patient enrollment occurred during active infection, with longitudinal follow-up thereafter. The data were produced by immunoSEQ multiplex PCR, yet TCRdb's version contains in-frame clones alone and is incomplete. This repertoire shows about 130,000 clones, 86% found once; its top ten account for over 9.5%. V lost 2 bases, J lost 2 bases, and 6 bases stayed unmatched. Per the germline V gene, CDR1 is GTSNPN and CDR2 is SVGIG (reference sequence). The CDR3 runs 14 residues. This rearrangement joins TRBV30 to TRBJ2-7; 7 bases agree with TRBD2. The sequencing input was peripheral blood. The TCR sequence derives from a woman in her sixties or seventies with COVID-19, enrolled during active disease. CDR3 DNA: TGTGCCTGGAGTCCCTGGACTAGTCCCTACGAGCAGTACTTC. This codes for CAWSPWTSPYEQYF.